The T cell receptor beta chain described here comes from a study of identical twins. TCRdb recomputed calls from the 5' RACE reads with MiXCR, one row per CDR3 protein. The profile shows hundreds of thousands of distinct CDR3 sequences, around 8.6% of them singletons. Findings and limits, study-wide: Twins' surplus sharing was weaker for beta out-of-frame sequences.

This clonotype was counted between two and nine times. No antigen is known for it. The sample also formed part of further work on yellow fever vaccine responses in identical twins.

The sample comprised PBMCs. The TCR comes from a young woman in good health.

The CDR3 DNA is TGTGCCAGCAGCTTAGCCACTAGCGGATTCAATGAGCAGTTCTTC. The encoded protein is CASSLATSGFNEQFF. The rearrangement links TRBV11-3 to TRBJ2-1; 8 bases are shared with TRBD2. Trimming removed 1 base from V and 6 bases from J; junction bases left unmatched: 5. There are 15 residues in the CDR3. Looked up from germline, CDR1 is SGHNT and CDR2 is YENEEA.